The present T cell receptor beta chain was sequenced within a study of CD8+ T cells in alopecia areata (dated by TCRdb to about 2018). Broadly, across the study: To study T cell clonal expansion in alopecia areata, the researchers applied high-throughput TCRbeta sequencing to both the C3H/HeJ mouse model and human patients. RNA came from the PAXgene miRNA kit for fixed scalp, the miRNeasy kit for PBMCs, and the RNeasy kit for mouse skin. Amplification of TCRbeta CDR3 regions was done by immunoSEQ multiplex PCR using 35 Vbeta forward primers and 13 Jbeta reverse primers. Human TCRbeta sequencing covered scalp tissue and sorted CD4+ and CD8+ peripheral blood T cells from patchy and totalis/universalis alopecia areata patients and healthy controls. Clonality in the scalp was compared among normal scalp (n=4), patchy alopecia areata scalp (n=8), and alopecia totalis/universalis scalp (n=8). General conclusions and limits of the study: Higher clonality and more expanded CD8+ clones were observed in lesional scalp than in normal scalp, particularly in alopecia totalis/universalis, a finding suggestive of antigenic drive. Unlike mouse skin, where gammadelta T cells dominate, normal human skin contains resident alphabeta T cells that get sequenced too, which complicates analysis of the scalp TCR repertoire. TCR sequences shared between patients were less clear than in mice, possibly partly because of HLA diversity in the patient population.

This clone is a singleton in its sample. The antigen this receptor binds is unknown. Base-call qualities are not available, and no considerably larger clone is one nucleotide away. CDR1 and CDR2 were assigned from the germline V gene (reference sequence) as DFQATT and SNEGSKA. Trimmed from V: 5 bases; trimmed from J: 10 bases; junction bases lacking a gene match: 6. The CDR3 starts with the cysteine, ends with the phenylalanine, and has 11 residues. Left in the record is the CDR3 DNA by itself, 33 bases read in frame from the first base. Library preparation used the immunoSEQ multiplex PCR assay. For TCR sequencing, RNA was extracted from every sample and reverse transcribed into cDNA to serve as template. First-strand cDNA was synthesized using SuperScript III with a 2:1 mix of oligo-dT and random hexamers. A synthetic immune receptor repertoire was used to gauge amplification bias, and whatever bias remained was removed computationally. Per the source publication's procedure: Raw reads were preprocessed to remove errors, and CDR3 was defined by IMGT conventions from the conserved cysteine to phenylalanine. Clonality was computed as 1 minus the Shannon entropy, with the entropy normalized by log2 of the number of productive unique TCRs. CD4 or CD8 identity of scalp clones was inferred by cross-referencing scalp TCRbeta sequences with sorted blood CD4 and CD8 repertoires. TCRdb took this table from immuneACCESS and kept in-frame rearrangements with V and J called. Such tables lack part of the clones; where checked against another copy, unresolved V genes explain under half of the gap, and the rest is unexplained. V and J calls and clone size are those listed in that table; D and trimming were worked out from the DNA. The sample table contains approximately 40,000 clones; only one count was recorded for 45% to 70% of them. Less than 2% of the sample is in the top ten clones.

In a handful of patients from the biomarker study, CD4+ cells were sorted further to obtain CD25+CD127- cells. Lesional scalp punch biopsies and peripheral blood were collected from alopecia areata patients. PBMCs were isolated by density centrifugation and stained for CD3, CD4 and CD8, and CD4+ and CD8+ T cells were sorted on a FACSAria. As part of a multicenter biomarker study, untreated alopecia areata patients were recruited. The chain links TRBV20-1 with TRBJ2-3; 7 central bases correspond to TRBD2. Sequencing used CD4+ Tregs sorted from blood. The clonotype comes from a human donor with alopecia areata. Read as DNA, the sequence is TGCAGTGCTCCGAGCGGGGTTCCGCAGTATTTT. Its amino acids are CSAPSGVPQYF.